This entry describes one TCR beta chain. This entry belongs to a study of monozygotic twins with cystic fibrosis. Germline values: CDR1 SGHDN, CDR2 FVKESK. The V segment lost 0 bases and the J segment 4 bases; nucleotides outside the gene matches: 7. The CDR3 totals 16 residues. Generated by immunoSEQ multiplex PCR, the TCRdb table keeps only in-frame clones and is missing some. The sample holds around 21,000 clones, approximately 90% seen once. The specimen was blood. The chain is built from TRBV14 and TRBJ2-5; 8 nucleotides align to TRBD1. This TCR was recovered from a woman aged 25-40 years with cystic fibrosis. CDR3 region: CASSQERRQGLETQYF. The DNA for the CDR3 is TGTGCCAGCAGCCAAGAGCGGAGACAGGGGTTAGAGACCCAGTACTTC.